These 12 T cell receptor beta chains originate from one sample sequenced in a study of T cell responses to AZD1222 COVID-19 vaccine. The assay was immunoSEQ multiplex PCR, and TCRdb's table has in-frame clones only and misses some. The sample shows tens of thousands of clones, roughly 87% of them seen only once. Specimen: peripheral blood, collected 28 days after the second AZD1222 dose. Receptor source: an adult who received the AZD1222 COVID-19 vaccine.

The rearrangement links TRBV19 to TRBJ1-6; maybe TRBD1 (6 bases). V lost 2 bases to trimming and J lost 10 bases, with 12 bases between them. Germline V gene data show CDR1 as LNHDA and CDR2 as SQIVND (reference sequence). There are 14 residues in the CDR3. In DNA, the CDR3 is TGTGCCAGTAGTATATTTAGGACAGAATCACCCCTCCACTTT. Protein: CASSIFRTESPLHF.

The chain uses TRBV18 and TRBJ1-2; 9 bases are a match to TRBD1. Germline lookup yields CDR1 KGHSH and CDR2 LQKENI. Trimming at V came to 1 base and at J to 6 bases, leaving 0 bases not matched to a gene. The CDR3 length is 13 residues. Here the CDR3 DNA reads TGTGCCAGCTCACCACGGACAGGGGATGGCTACACCTTC. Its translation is CASSPRTGDGYTF.

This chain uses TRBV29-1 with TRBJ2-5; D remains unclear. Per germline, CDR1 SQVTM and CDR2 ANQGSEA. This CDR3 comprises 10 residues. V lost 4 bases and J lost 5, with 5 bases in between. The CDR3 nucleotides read TGCAGCGTTGTCCAGGAGACCCAGTACTTC. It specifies CSVVQETQYF.

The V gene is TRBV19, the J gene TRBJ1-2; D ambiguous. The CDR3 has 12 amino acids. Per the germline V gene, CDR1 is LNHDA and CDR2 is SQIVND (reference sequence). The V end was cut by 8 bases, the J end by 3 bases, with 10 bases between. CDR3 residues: CASHEGHYGYTF. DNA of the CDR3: TGTGCCAGTCATGAGGGCCACTATGGCTACACCTTC. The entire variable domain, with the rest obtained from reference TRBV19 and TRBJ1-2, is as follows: DGGITQSPKYLFRKEGQNVTLSCEQNLNHDAMYWYRQDPGQGLRLIYYSQIVNDFQKGDIAEGYSVSREKKESFPLTVTSAQKNPTAFYLCASHEGHYGYTFGSGTRLTVV.

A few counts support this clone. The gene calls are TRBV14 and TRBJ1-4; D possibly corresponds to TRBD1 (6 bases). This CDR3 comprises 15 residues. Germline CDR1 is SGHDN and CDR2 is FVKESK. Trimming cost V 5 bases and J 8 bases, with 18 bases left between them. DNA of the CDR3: TGTGCCAGCAGCGCAGCGGTCAGGGGAAACGAAAAACTGTTTTTT. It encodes CASSAAVRGNEKLFF.

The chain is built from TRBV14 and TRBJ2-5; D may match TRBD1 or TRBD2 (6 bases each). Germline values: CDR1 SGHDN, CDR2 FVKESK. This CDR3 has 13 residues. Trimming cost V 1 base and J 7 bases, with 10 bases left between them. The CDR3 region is CASSQGGAGTQYF. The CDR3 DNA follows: TGTGCCAGCAGCCAAGGGGGGGCCGGGACCCAGTACTTC.

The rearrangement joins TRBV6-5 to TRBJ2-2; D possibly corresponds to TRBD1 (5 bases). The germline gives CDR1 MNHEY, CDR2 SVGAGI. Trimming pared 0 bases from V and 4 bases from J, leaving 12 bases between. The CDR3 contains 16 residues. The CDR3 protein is CASSYSPTAPTGELFF. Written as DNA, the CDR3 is TGTGCCAGCAGTTACTCGCCGACAGCCCCCACCGGGGAGCTGTTTTTT.

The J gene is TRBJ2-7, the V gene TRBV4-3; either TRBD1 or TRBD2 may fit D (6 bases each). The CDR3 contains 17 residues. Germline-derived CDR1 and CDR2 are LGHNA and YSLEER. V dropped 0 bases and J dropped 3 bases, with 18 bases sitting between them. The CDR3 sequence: CASSQENRDTGDYEQYF. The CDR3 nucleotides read TGCGCCAGCAGCCAAGAAAACCGGGACACGGGGGACTACGAGCAGTACTTC.

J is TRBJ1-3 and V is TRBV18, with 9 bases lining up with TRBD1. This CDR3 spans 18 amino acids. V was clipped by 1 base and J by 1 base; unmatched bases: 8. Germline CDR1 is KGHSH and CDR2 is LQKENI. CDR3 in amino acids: CASSPLQAGTGSGNTIYF. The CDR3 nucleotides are TGTGCCAGCTCACCACTACAGGCGGGGACAGGGTCTGGAAACACCATATATTTT.

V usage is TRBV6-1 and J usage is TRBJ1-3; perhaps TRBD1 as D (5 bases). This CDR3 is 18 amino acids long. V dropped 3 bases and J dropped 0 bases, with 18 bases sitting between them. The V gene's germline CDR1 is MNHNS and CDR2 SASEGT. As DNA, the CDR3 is TGTGCCAGCAGTGACGTATTGAGACGGGGGACCTCTGGAAACACCATATATTTT. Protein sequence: CASSDVLRRGTSGNTIYF.

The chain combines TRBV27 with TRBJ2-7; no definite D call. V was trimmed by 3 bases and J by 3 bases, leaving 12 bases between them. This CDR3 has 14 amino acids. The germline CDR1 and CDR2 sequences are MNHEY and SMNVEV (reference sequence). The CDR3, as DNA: TGTGCCAGCAGTTTGGGATCAGCGAGCTACGAGCAGTACTTC. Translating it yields CASSLGSASYEQYF.

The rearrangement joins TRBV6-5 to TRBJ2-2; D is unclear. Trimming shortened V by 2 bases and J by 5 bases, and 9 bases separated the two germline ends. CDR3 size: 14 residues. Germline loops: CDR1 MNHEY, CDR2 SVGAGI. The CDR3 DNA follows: TGTGCCAGCAGTTACATTTATCTAACCGGGGAGCTGTTTTTT. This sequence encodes CASSYIYLTGELFF.